The 6 T cell receptor beta chains below all came from one sample that was sequenced in a study of response to subunit inactivated influenza vaccine. TCRdb used MiXCR to reprocess the RT-PCR reads, holding one entry per CDR3 protein. This sample has roughly 570,000 distinct CDR3 sequences; roughly 15% occur once, and the top ten carry over 8.5%. The source was PBMCs from blood, collected approximately 12 days after vaccination. These receptors all stem from a man aged 50-59 years who received an inactivated influenza vaccine.

The CDR3 sequence: CASSFPWPFPGQETQYF. In DNA form, the CDR3 reads TGTGCCAGCAGTTTCCCATGGCCCTTTCCGGGCCAAGAGACCCAGTACTTC. The rearrangement uses TRBV28 and TRBJ2-5; no clear D. Trimming left V 3 bases short and J 1 base short, with 18 bases between. Germline V gene lookup returns CDR1 MDHEN and CDR2 SYDVKM. This CDR3 region has 17 residues.

This clonotype occurred a few times. This chain links TRBV4-3 with TRBJ2-3; no firm D call. The length of the CDR3 is 14 residues. Trimming shortened V by 0 bases and J by 2 bases, and 6 bases separated the two germline ends. Germline V gene data show CDR1 as LGHNA and CDR2 as YSLEER. The CDR3 sequence is CASSQDLLTDTQYF. The DNA of the CDR3 is TGCGCCAGCAGCCAAGATCTCCTCACAGATACGCAGTATTTT.

V and J are TRBV5-1 and TRBJ2-7; tentatively, D is TRBD1 or TRBD2 (5 bases each). The V gene lost 7 bases and the J gene lost 6 bases, with 17 bases spanning the gap. The CDR3 has 13 amino acids. CDR1 and CDR2 (germline): SGHRS, YFSETQ. CDR3 residues: CASALAGASEQYF. CDR3 nucleotides: TGCGCCAGCGCTCTGGCCGGGGCTAGCGAGCAGTACTTC.

The chain couples TRBV4-2 to TRBJ2-7, with D possibly being TRBD1 (5 bases). Trimming took 2 bases from V and 5 from J, leaving 19 bases between them. The CDR3 contains 16 residues. CDR1 and CDR2 (germline): LGHNA, YNFKEQ. As DNA, the CDR3 is TGTGCCAGCAGCCAAAACCCAACCCTTAGGGGCCACGAGCAGTACTTC. Its protein product is CASSQNPTLRGHEQYF.

The rearrangement links TRBV20-1 to TRBJ2-4; D remains unclear. The CDR3 totals 11 residues. CDR1 is DFQATT and CDR2 is SNEGSKA in the germline V gene (reference sequence). V was cut by 6 bases and J by 2 bases, with 5 bases left in between. As DNA, the CDR3 is TGCAGTGCCACCCCCAAAAACATTCAGTACTTC. Protein product: CSATPKNIQYF.

This clonotype has just a few counts. V gene TRBV29-1 combines with J gene TRBJ2-1; the D is unclear. The V gene lost 6 bases and the J gene lost 0 bases, with 15 bases spanning the gap. Germline lookup yields CDR1 SQVTM and CDR2 ANQGSEA. The CDR3 extends over 15 amino acids. The CDR3 is CSVLQQPSSYNEQFF. Written as DNA, the CDR3 is TGCAGCGTCCTCCAACAACCGAGCTCCTACAATGAGCAGTTCTTC.